The rows below give T cell receptor beta chains drawn from one sample of a study of cytomegalovirus exposure and HLA in healthy donors. Libraries were prepared by immunoSEQ multiplex PCR; TCRdb keeps only in-frame clonotypes and omits some of them. The repertoire holds approximately 88,000 clones, with 70% to 90% as singletons. Sequencing input: PBMCs. Every receptor here comes from a man aged 18 to 30 in good health and CMV-seronegative. CDR3s include the opening cysteine and the closing phenylalanine or tryptophan. A D gene is named only where the DNA matches it firmly. Size is omitted from some rows. Given values are once, few, many or a class for expanded clones.

v_gene: TRBV7-9
j_gene: TRBJ1-3
abundance: -
d_gene: -
len: 17
CDR3nt: TGTGCCAGCAGCTTAGAGCGAACCAGTCCCCCTGGAAACACCATATATTTT
CDR3aa: CASSLERTSPPGNTIYF

v_gene: TRBV2
j_gene: TRBJ1-2
abundance: -
d_gene: -
len: 14
CDR3nt: TGTGCCAGCACCCCAACAGTAGGGAGCGATGGCTACACCTTC
CDR3aa: CASTPTVGSDGYTF

v_gene: TRBV18
j_gene: TRBJ2-1
abundance: -
d_gene: -
len: 13
CDR3nt: TGTGCCAGCTCACCACTAGCCCGCCATGAGCAGTTCTTC
CDR3aa: CASSPLARHEQFF

v_gene: TRBV14
j_gene: TRBJ1-6
abundance: -
d_gene: TRBD1
len: 15
CDR3nt: TGTGCCAGCAGCGAAATGACAGGGACGTTATCACCCCTCCACTTT
CDR3aa: CASSEMTGTLSPLHF

v_gene: TRBV7-9
j_gene: TRBJ1-2
abundance: -
d_gene: -
len: 17
CDR3nt: TGTTCCAGCAGCTCCCCCCCCGGGACAAACGATTTATATGGCTACCCCTTC
CDR3aa: CSSSSPPGTNDLYGYPF

v_gene: TRBV5-1
j_gene: TRBJ1-1
abundance: -
d_gene: -
len: 13
CDR3nt: TGCGCCAGCAGCCGACTGGGTAGCACTGAAGCTTTCTTT
CDR3aa: CASSRLGSTEAFF

v_gene: TRBV5-8
j_gene: TRBJ2-3
abundance: -
d_gene: TRBD1
len: 17
CDR3nt: TGTGCCAGCAGCTCGGGACAGGGAAGAGTGATCACAGATACGCAGTATTTT
CDR3aa: CASSSGQGRVITDTQYF

v_gene: TRBV7-2
j_gene: TRBJ1-1
abundance: -
d_gene: -
len: 15
CDR3nt: TGTGCCAGCAGCTTAACATGGACAGCGAACACTGAAGCTTTCTTT
CDR3aa: CASSLTWTANTEAFF

v_gene: TRBV29-1
j_gene: TRBJ2-5
abundance: -
d_gene: -
len: 11
CDR3nt: TGCAGCGTACCAGGTGGCGAGACCCAGTACTTC
CDR3aa: CSVPGGETQYF

v_gene: TRBV15
j_gene: TRBJ1-3
abundance: -
d_gene: -
len: 15
CDR3nt: TGTGCCACCAGCTCTCGGGATGGCTCTGGAAACACCATATATTTT
CDR3aa: CATSSRDGSGNTIYF

v_gene: TRBV6-4
j_gene: TRBJ2-1
abundance: -
d_gene: TRBD1
len: 14
CDR3nt: TGTGCCAGCAGTAGGACAGGGGGGTCCAATGAGCAGTTCTTC
CDR3aa: CASSRTGGSNEQFF

v_gene: TRBV18
j_gene: TRBJ2-3
abundance: -
d_gene: -
len: 19
CDR3nt: TGTGCCAGCTCACCACGGGCCCTTAAAGGGGCCTCGTACACAGATACGCAGTATTTT
CDR3aa: CASSPRALKGASYTDTQYF

v_gene: TRBV11-2
j_gene: TRBJ2-5
abundance: -
d_gene: TRBD1
len: 16
CDR3nt: TGTGCCAGCACCCAGCTTCACCGGGACAGTAAAGAGACCCAGTACTTC
CDR3aa: CASTQLHRDSKETQYF

v_gene: TRBV4-1
j_gene: TRBJ2-5
abundance: once
d_gene: TRBD2
len: 18
CDR3nt: TGCGCCAGCAGCCAAGATCTAGCGGGGGGCCCCTACCAAGAGACCCAGTACTTC
CDR3aa: CASSQDLAGGPYQETQYF

v_gene: TRBV7-2
j_gene: TRBJ1-4
abundance: -
d_gene: -
len: 16
CDR3nt: TGTGCCAGCAGCTCGTATTTTGGGGGGTCCTCTGAAAAACTGTTTTTT
CDR3aa: CASSSYFGGSSEKLFF

v_gene: TRBV2
j_gene: TRBJ2-1
abundance: -
d_gene: -
len: 13
CDR3nt: TGTGCCAGCAGTGATGGCCCCTACAATGAGCAGTTCTTC
CDR3aa: CASSDGPYNEQFF

v_gene: TRBV11-2
j_gene: TRBJ1-4
abundance: -
d_gene: -
len: 15
CDR3nt: TGTGCCAGCAGCCCATGGACATCCTTTAATGAAAAACTGTTTTTT
CDR3aa: CASSPWTSFNEKLFF

v_gene: TRBV19
j_gene: TRBJ1-4
abundance: -
d_gene: TRBD1
len: 14
CDR3nt: TGTGCCAGTAGTATAGGACAGGGGACCGAAAAACTGTTTTTT
CDR3aa: CASSIGQGTEKLFF

v_gene: TRBV9
j_gene: TRBJ2-3
abundance: -
d_gene: TRBD1
len: 13
CDR3nt: TGTGCCAGCAGCGGCCGGACAGGGGGTACGCAGTATTTT
CDR3aa: CASSGRTGGTQYF

v_gene: TRBV7-9
j_gene: TRBJ2-3
abundance: -
d_gene: TRBD2
len: 17
CDR3nt: TGTGCCAGCAGCCCCCGGACTAGCGGGGGGAACGCAGATACGCAGTATTTT
CDR3aa: CASSPRTSGGNADTQYF

v_gene: TRBV4-2
j_gene: TRBJ2-1
abundance: -
d_gene: TRBD2
len: 18
CDR3nt: TGTGCCAGCAGCCCCCGCCTGAACGGGGGGATACCCTACAATGAGCAGTTCTTC
CDR3aa: CASSPRLNGGIPYNEQFF

v_gene: TRBV5-1
j_gene: TRBJ2-1
abundance: -
d_gene: -
len: 13
CDR3nt: TGCGCCAGCAGCATCGAGGCTAACAATGAGCAGTTCTTC
CDR3aa: CASSIEANNEQFF

v_gene: TRBV2
j_gene: TRBJ1-6
abundance: -
d_gene: TRBD1
len: 14
CDR3nt: TGTGCCAGTAAAGCCGGGACAGGGGTTTCACCCCTCCACTTT
CDR3aa: CASKAGTGVSPLHF

v_gene: TRBV5-1
j_gene: TRBJ2-3
abundance: -
d_gene: TRBD2
len: 15
CDR3nt: TGCGCCAGCAGTCGACTAGCGGCGGAGGGAGATACGCAGTATTTT
CDR3aa: CASSRLAAEGDTQYF

v_gene: TRBV18
j_gene: TRBJ1-1
abundance: medium-sized
d_gene: -
len: 15
CDR3nt: TGTGCCAGCTCTCGAGCTCTCCCCGGGAGCACTGAAGCTTTCTTT
CDR3aa: CASSRALPGSTEAFF

v_gene: TRBV11-3
j_gene: TRBJ2-5
abundance: -
d_gene: -
len: 13
CDR3nt: TGTGCCAGCAGCTTAGCCTTCGAAGAGACCCAGTACTTC
CDR3aa: CASSLAFEETQYF

v_gene: TRBV30
j_gene: TRBJ1-2
abundance: -
d_gene: -
len: 11
CDR3nt: TGTGCCTGGAACCAGGGGCATGGCTACACCTTC
CDR3aa: CAWNQGHGYTF

v_gene: TRBV9
j_gene: TRBJ2-7
abundance: -
d_gene: -
len: 13
CDR3nt: TGTGCCAGCAGCGTAGGGGCCTCCGGCGAGCAGTACTTC
CDR3aa: CASSVGASGEQYF

v_gene: TRBV5-1
j_gene: TRBJ1-1
abundance: -
d_gene: -
len: 12
CDR3nt: TGCGCCAGCGGCGAGGGGAACACTGAAGCTTTCTTT
CDR3aa: CASGEGNTEAFF

v_gene: TRBV18
j_gene: TRBJ1-1
abundance: -
d_gene: TRBD1
len: 13
CDR3nt: TGTGCCAGCCGACAGGGGATTGACACTGAAGCTTTCTTT
CDR3aa: CASRQGIDTEAFF

v_gene: TRBV29-1
j_gene: TRBJ1-2
abundance: -
d_gene: TRBD1
len: 13
CDR3nt: TGCAGCGTCCCGGGACAGGGAAACTATGGCTACACCTTC
CDR3aa: CSVPGQGNYGYTF

v_gene: TRBV15
j_gene: TRBJ1-3
abundance: -
d_gene: TRBD1
len: 16
CDR3nt: TGTGCCACCAGCAGAGATCGACAGGGAACTGGAAACACCATATATTTT
CDR3aa: CATSRDRQGTGNTIYF

v_gene: TRBV18
j_gene: TRBJ1-1
abundance: -
d_gene: TRBD1
len: 16
CDR3nt: TGTGCCAGCTCACCAAGTCTCCCGGGACAGGGCCGGGGAGCTTTCTTT
CDR3aa: CASSPSLPGQGRGAFF

v_gene: TRBV18
j_gene: TRBJ2-1
abundance: -
d_gene: TRBD2
len: 16
CDR3nt: TGTGCCAGCTCACCAAAGCGGGGGTCTAACTACAATGAGCAGTTCTTC
CDR3aa: CASSPKRGSNYNEQFF

v_gene: TRBV18
j_gene: TRBJ1-2
abundance: -
d_gene: -
len: 14
CDR3nt: TGTGCCAGCTCTCTTGCAGAAGCTAACTATGGCTACACCTTC
CDR3aa: CASSLAEANYGYTF

v_gene: TRBV21-1
j_gene: TRBJ1-1
abundance: few
d_gene: -
len: 13
CDR3nt: TGTGCCAGCAGCAAAGGAAGGGGTCTCTTGGTGGTCTTT
CDR3aa: CASSKGRGLLVVF

v_gene: TRBV7-8
j_gene: TRBJ2-7
abundance: once
d_gene: TRBD2
len: 16
CDR3nt: TGTGCCAGCAGCTTCTTAGCGGGGGCCACGTCCTACGAGCAGTACTTC
CDR3aa: CASSFLAGATSYEQYF

v_gene: TRBV6-5
j_gene: TRBJ1-6
abundance: -
d_gene: -
len: 14
CDR3nt: TGTGCCAGCAGTTACGGGGAGGGGGGATCACCCCTCCACTTT
CDR3aa: CASSYGEGGSPLHF

v_gene: TRBV6-5
j_gene: TRBJ1-1
abundance: few
d_gene: -
len: 15
CDR3nt: TGTGCCAGCAGTTATAGGTGGGGGGGGAACACTGAAGCTTTCTTT
CDR3aa: CASSYRWGGNTEAFF

v_gene: TRBV12-5
j_gene: TRBJ1-6
abundance: -
d_gene: -
len: 19
CDR3nt: TGTGCTAGTGGTTTGGTACGGGGAGGGAGCCTATCCAATAATTCACCCCTCCACTTT
CDR3aa: CASGLVRGGSLSNNSPLHF

v_gene: TRBV19
j_gene: TRBJ1-4
abundance: -
d_gene: TRBD1
len: 16
CDR3nt: TGTGCCAGTAGTATTAGCAGGGGGCGAACTAATGAAAAACTGTTTTTT
CDR3aa: CASSISRGRTNEKLFF

v_gene: TRBV29-1
j_gene: TRBJ2-3
abundance: -
d_gene: TRBD1
len: 14
CDR3nt: TGCAGCGTGGGGGACAGTGCTAGCACAGATACGCAGTATTTT
CDR3aa: CSVGDSASTDTQYF

v_gene: TRBV5-6
j_gene: TRBJ1-2
abundance: -
d_gene: -
len: 15
CDR3nt: TGTGCCAGCAGCTTGGTCATGAAGGGGAACTATGGCTACACCTTC
CDR3aa: CASSLVMKGNYGYTF

v_gene: TRBV11-2
j_gene: TRBJ2-1
abundance: -
d_gene: TRBD2
len: 14
CDR3nt: TGTGCCAGCAGCTTAGGACTAGCCTCCAATGAGCAGTTCTTC
CDR3aa: CASSLGLASNEQFF

v_gene: TRBV6-6
j_gene: TRBJ1-5
abundance: -
d_gene: TRBD1
len: 14
CDR3nt: TGTGCCAGCAAACAGGGGCGAGGCAATCAGCCCCAGCATTTT
CDR3aa: CASKQGRGNQPQHF

v_gene: TRBV6-1
j_gene: TRBJ2-7
abundance: -
d_gene: TRBD2
len: 16
CDR3nt: TGTGCCAGCAGTGAAGTCCCAGCGGGGGGGCCCTACGAGCAGTACTTC
CDR3aa: CASSEVPAGGPYEQYF

v_gene: TRBV5-6
j_gene: TRBJ1-2
abundance: -
d_gene: TRBD1
len: 15
CDR3nt: TGTGCCAGCAGCTTGGGGGGGACAGTCGCCTATGGCTACACCTTC
CDR3aa: CASSLGGTVAYGYTF

v_gene: TRBV28
j_gene: TRBJ1-5
abundance: -
d_gene: TRBD1
len: 17
CDR3nt: TGTGCCACTGACAGGGCCCGAGGGGGCCTTAGCAATCAGCCCCAGCATTTT
CDR3aa: CATDRARGGLSNQPQHF

v_gene: TRBV18
j_gene: TRBJ1-1
abundance: few
d_gene: TRBD1
len: 16
CDR3nt: TGTGCCAGCTCACCACGACAGGGGCGAGGAGACACTGAAGCTTTCTTT
CDR3aa: CASSPRQGRGDTEAFF

v_gene: TRBV7-6
j_gene: TRBJ2-1
abundance: -
d_gene: TRBD2
len: 18
CDR3nt: TGTGCCAGCAGCTTAGCGCGGTCAATAGCGGGGGTTAACAATGAGCAGTTCTTC
CDR3aa: CASSLARSIAGVNNEQFF

v_gene: TRBV29-1
j_gene: TRBJ1-1
abundance: -
d_gene: TRBD1
len: 15
CDR3nt: TGCAGCGTTGAGGGACAGGGGGCGGGTAACACTGAAGCTTTCTTT
CDR3aa: CSVEGQGAGNTEAFF

v_gene: TRBV27
j_gene: TRBJ1-2
abundance: -
d_gene: -
len: 15
CDR3nt: TGTGCCAGCAGTCTCCGCCAGACAGGAGGATATGGCTACACCTTC
CDR3aa: CASSLRQTGGYGYTF

v_gene: TRBV6-1
j_gene: TRBJ1-2
abundance: -
d_gene: -
len: 19
CDR3nt: TGTGCCAGCAGTGACGACGGGTTACAGGGACGGATGACTAACTATGGCTACACCTTC
CDR3aa: CASSDDGLQGRMTNYGYTF

v_gene: TRBV6-1
j_gene: TRBJ2-2
abundance: -
d_gene: -
len: 15
CDR3nt: TGTGCCAGCACTGGACTTCTCTTTAACACCGGGGAGCTGTTTTTT
CDR3aa: CASTGLLFNTGELFF

v_gene: TRBV6-4
j_gene: TRBJ1-2
abundance: -
d_gene: TRBD1
len: 13
CDR3nt: TGTGCCAGCACCGCAGACAGGGTGGACGGCTACACCTTC
CDR3aa: CASTADRVDGYTF

v_gene: TRBV7-9
j_gene: TRBJ2-5
abundance: few
d_gene: -
len: 15
CDR3nt: TGTGCCAGCAGCTTGGGGACGGGAGTAAGGGAGACCCAGTACTTC
CDR3aa: CASSLGTGVRETQYF

v_gene: TRBV10-1
j_gene: TRBJ1-1
abundance: -
d_gene: -
len: 13
CDR3nt: TGCGCCAGCAGTTCAGGTATGAACACTGAAGCTTTCTTT
CDR3aa: CASSSGMNTEAFF

v_gene: TRBV5-1
j_gene: TRBJ2-7
abundance: -
d_gene: -
len: 9
CDR3nt: TGCGCCAGCCGGAGTGAGCAGTACTTC
CDR3aa: CASRSEQYF

v_gene: TRBV15
j_gene: TRBJ1-2
abundance: once
d_gene: TRBD1
len: 19
CDR3nt: TGTGCCACCAGCAGAGCCCACGATCTCCGGGACAGGGGGTCTTATGGCTACACCTTC
CDR3aa: CATSRAHDLRDRGSYGYTF

v_gene: TRBV28
j_gene: TRBJ2-7
abundance: -
d_gene: TRBD1
len: 15
CDR3nt: TGTGCCAGCAGTGTAGAGGACAGGGGCCGGAACGAGCAGTACTTC
CDR3aa: CASSVEDRGRNEQYF